The clone carrying this T cell receptor (beta chain) is a singleton in its sample. Antigen specificity is unknown. Method: immunoSEQ multiplex PCR; TCRdb's copy keeps in-frame clones and lacks some. The sample holds some 120,000 clones, roughly 93% seen once. The data are from a study of siplizumab effects on memory and regulatory T cells. Study-wide results and caveats: Proliferating siplizumab-culture Treg suppressive function went unconfirmed. Memory T cells appeared less diverse than naive cells, which seemed to contribute substantially to alloresponse.

Sequenced material: non-Treg CD4+ T cells sorted from blood. This clonotype originated in a human donor in good health.

The CDR3, as DNA: TGTGCCACAAGGGGCGGGGCTAGCACAGATACGCAGTATTTT. Residues: CATRGGASTDTQYF. This chain connects TRBV7-3 to TRBJ2-3; a weak D match, TRBD2 (6 bases). In germline, CDR1 is SGHTA, CDR2 FQGTGA. This CDR3 comprises 14 residues. With 10 bases removed from V and 0 bases from J, the gap between germline ends came to 14 bases.